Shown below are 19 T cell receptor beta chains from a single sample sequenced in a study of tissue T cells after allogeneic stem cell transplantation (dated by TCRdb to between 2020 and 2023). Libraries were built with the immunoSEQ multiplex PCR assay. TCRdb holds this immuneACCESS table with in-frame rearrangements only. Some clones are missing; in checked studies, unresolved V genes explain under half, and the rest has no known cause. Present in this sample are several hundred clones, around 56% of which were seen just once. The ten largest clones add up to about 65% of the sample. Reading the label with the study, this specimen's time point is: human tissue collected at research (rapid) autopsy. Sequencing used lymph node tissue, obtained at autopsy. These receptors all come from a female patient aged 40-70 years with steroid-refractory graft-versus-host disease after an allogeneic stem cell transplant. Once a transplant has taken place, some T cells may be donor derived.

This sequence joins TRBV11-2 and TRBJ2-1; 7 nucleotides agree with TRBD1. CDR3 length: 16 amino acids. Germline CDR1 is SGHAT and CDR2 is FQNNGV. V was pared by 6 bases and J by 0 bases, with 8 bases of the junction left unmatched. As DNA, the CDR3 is TGTGCCAGCAGGGGCCCGGGACAGAGCTCCTACAATGAGCAGTTCTTC. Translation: CASRGPGQSSYNEQFF.

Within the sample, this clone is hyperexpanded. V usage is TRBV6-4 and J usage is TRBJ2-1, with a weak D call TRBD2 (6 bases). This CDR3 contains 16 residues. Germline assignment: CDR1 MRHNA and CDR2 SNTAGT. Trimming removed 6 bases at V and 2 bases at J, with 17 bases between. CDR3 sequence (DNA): TGTGCCAGCAGCCCGGGGCGGCGGGAAACCTACAATGAGCAGTTCTTC. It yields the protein CASSPGRRETYNEQFF.

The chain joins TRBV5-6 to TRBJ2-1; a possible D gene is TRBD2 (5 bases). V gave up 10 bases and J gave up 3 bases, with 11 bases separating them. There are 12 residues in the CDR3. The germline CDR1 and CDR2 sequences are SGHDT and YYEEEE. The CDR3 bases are TGTGCCTCAGGCCGGGGCTACAATGAGCAGTTCTTC. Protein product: CASGRGYNEQFF.

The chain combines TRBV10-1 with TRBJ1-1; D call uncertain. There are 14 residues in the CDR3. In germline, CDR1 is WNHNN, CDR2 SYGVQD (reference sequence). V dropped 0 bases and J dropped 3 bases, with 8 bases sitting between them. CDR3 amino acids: CASSESAGHTEAFF. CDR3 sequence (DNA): TGCGCCAGCAGTGAGTCGGCGGGTCACACTGAAGCTTTCTTT.

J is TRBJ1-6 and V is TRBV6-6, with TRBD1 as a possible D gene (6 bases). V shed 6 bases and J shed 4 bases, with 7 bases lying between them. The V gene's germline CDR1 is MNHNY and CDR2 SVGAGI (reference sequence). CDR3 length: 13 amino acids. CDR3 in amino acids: CASSDRYNSPLHF. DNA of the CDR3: TGTGCCAGCAGCGACAGGTATAATTCACCCCTCCACTTT.

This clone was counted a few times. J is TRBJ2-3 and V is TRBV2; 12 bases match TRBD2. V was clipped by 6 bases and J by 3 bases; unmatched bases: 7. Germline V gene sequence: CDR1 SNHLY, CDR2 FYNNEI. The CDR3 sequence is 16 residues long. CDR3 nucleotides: TGTGCCAGCAGGAGACTAGCGGGAGTTTGGACAGATACGCAGTATTTT. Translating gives CASRRLAGVWTDTQYF.

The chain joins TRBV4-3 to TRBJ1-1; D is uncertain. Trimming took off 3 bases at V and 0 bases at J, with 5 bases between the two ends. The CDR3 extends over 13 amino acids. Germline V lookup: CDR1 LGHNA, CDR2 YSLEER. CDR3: CASSHALNTEAFF. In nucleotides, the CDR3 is TGCGCCAGCAGCCATGCCCTGAACACTGAAGCTTTCTTT.

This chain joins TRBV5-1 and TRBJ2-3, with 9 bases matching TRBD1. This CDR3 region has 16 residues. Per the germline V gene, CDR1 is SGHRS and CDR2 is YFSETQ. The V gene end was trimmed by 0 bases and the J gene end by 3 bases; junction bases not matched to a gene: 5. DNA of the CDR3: TGCGCCAGCAGCTTGGGCCAGGGACAGGGAACAGATACGCAGTATTTT. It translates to CASSLGQGQGTDTQYF.

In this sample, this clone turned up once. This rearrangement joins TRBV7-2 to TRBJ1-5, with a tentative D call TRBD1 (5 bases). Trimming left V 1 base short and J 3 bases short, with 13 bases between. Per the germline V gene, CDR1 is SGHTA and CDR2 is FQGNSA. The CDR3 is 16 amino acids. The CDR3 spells CASSLGDGVPNQPQHF. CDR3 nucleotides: TGTGCCAGCAGCTTAGGGGACGGGGTACCCAATCAGCCCCAGCATTTT. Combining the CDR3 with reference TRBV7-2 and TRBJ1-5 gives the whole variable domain GAGVSQSPSNKVTEKGKDVELRCDPISGHTALYWYRQSLGQGLEFLIYFQGNSAPDKSGLPSDRFSAERTGGSVSTLTIQRTQQEDSAVYLCASSLGDGVPNQPQHFGDGTRLSIL.

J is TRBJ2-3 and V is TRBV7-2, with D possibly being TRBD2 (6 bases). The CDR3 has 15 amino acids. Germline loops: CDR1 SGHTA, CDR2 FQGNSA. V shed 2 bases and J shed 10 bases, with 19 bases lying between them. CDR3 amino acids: CASSLFGTSFLSQYF. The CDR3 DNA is TGTGCCAGCAGCTTATTCGGGACTTCGTTTCTGTCGCAGTATTTT.

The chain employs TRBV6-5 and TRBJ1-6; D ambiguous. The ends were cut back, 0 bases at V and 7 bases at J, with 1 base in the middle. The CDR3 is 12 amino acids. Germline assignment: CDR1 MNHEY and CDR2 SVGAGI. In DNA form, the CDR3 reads TGTGCCAGCAGTTACTCGAATTCACCCCTCCACTTT. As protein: CASSYSNSPLHF.

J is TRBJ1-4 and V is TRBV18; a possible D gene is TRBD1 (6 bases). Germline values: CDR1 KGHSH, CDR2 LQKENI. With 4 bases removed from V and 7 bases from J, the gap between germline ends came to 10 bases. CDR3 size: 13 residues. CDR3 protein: CASSQGGGEKLFF. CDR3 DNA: TGTGCCAGCTCACAAGGGGGAGGTGAAAAACTGTTTTTT. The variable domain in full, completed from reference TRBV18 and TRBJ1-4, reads NAGVMQNPRHLVRRRGQEARLRCSPMKGHSHVYWYRQLPEEGLKFMVYLQKENIIDESGMPKERFSAEFPKEGPSILRIQQVVRGDSAAYFCASSQGGGEKLFFGSGTQLSVL.

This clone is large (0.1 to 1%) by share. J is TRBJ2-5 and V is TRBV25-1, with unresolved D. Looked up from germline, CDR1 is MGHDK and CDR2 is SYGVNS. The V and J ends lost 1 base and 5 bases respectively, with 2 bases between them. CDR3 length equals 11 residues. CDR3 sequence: CASSEWETQYF. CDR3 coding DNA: TGTGCCAGCAGTGAATGGGAGACCCAGTACTTC.

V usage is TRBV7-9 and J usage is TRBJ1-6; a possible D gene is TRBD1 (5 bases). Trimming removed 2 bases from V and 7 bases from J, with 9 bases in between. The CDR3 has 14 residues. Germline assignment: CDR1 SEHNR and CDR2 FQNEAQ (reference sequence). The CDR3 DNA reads TGTGCCAGCAGCTTACAGGGTCCAAATTCACCCCTCCACTTT. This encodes CASSLQGPNSPLHF.

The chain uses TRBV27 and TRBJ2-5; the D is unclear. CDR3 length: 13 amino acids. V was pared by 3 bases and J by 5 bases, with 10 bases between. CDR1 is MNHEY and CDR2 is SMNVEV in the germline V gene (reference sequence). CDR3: CASSFRQKETQYF. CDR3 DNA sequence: TGTGCCAGCAGTTTTCGGCAGAAGGAGACCCAGTACTTC.

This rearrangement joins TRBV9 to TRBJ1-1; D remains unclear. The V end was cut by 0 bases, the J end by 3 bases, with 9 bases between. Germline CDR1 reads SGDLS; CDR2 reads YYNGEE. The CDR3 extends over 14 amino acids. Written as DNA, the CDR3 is TGTGCCAGCAGCGTAGACGGGGTACACACTGAAGCTTTCTTT. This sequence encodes CASSVDGVHTEAFF.

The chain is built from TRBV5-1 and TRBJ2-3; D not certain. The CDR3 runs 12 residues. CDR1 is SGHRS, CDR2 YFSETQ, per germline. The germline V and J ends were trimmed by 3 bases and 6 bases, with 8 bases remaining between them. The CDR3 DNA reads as TGCGCCAGCAGCTCACAACAGGATACGCAGTATTTT. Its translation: CASSSQQDTQYF.

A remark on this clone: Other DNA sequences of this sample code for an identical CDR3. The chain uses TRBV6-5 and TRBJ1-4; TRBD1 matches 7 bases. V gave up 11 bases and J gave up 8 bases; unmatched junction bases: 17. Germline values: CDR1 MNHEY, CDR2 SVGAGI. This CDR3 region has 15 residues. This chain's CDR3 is CAARQGGVVGEKLFF. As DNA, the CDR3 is TGTGCCGCGAGACAGGGAGGAGTGGTAGGAGAAAAACTGTTTTTT.

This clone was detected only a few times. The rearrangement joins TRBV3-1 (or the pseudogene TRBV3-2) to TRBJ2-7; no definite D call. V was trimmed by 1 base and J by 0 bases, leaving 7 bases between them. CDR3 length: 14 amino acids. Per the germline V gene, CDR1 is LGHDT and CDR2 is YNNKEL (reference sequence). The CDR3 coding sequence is TGTGCCAGCAGCCAAGGGCTCTCCTCCTACGAGCAGTACTTC. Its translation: CASSQGLSSYEQYF.